This T cell receptor beta chain stems from a study of cytomegalovirus exposure and HLA in healthy donors. Findings of the study overall: Presence/absence analyses treated sequencing depth as roughly uniform across donors. When a later analysis compared HLA-associated TCR beta chains with equally common others, the HLA-associated chains turned out to be more clonally expanded and to have lower generation probabilities.

As regards this clone: Its specificity is unknown.

Donors showed nominal health when sampled, although they likely had unrecorded immune exposures. Amplification used 60 Vbeta primers and 13 Jbeta primers. Sequenced by immunoSEQ multiplex PCR; TCRdb stores in-frame clones only, minus some. The data hold around 120,000 clones, with roughly three quarters observed a single time. This CDR3 has 13 amino acids. Germline-derived CDR1 and CDR2 are PRHDT and FYEKMQ (reference sequence). The V segment lost 5 bases and the J segment 4 bases; nucleotides outside the gene matches: 4. The sequenced sample was PBMCs. The V and J genes are TRBV13 and TRBJ1-1, with 7 positions matching TRBD1. The origin of this receptor is a young woman in good health and CMV-seronegative. The chain's CDR3 is CASSLTGRTEAFF. The CDR3 region has the DNA TGTGCCAGCAGCCTGACAGGGCGCACTGAAGCTTTCTTT.